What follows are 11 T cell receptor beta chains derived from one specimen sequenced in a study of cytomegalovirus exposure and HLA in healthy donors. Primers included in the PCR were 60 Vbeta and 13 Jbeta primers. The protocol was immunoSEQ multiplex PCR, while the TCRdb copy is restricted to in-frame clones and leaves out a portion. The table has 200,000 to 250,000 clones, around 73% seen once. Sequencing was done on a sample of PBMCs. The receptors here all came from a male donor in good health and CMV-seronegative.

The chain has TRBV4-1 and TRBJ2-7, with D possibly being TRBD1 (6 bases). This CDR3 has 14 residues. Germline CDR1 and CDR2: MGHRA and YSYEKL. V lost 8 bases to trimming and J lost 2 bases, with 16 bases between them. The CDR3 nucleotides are TGCGCCAGCTCGAGGGATACAGGGACCTACGAGCAGTACTTC. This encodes CASSRDTGTYEQYF.

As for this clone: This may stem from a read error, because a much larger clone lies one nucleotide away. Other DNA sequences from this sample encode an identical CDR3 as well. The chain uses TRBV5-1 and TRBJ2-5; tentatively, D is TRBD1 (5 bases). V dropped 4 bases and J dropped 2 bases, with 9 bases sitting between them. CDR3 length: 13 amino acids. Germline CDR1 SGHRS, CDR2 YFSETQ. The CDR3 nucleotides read TGCGCCAGCAGCCTTGGACAACAAGAGACCCAGTACTTC. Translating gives CASSLGQQETQYF.

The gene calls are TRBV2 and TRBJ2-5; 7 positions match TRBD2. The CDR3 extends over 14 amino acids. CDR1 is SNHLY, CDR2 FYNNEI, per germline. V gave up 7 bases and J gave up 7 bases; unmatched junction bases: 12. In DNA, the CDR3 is TGTGCCAGCAATTGGGGAGGGCAGATCGGGACCCAGTACTTC. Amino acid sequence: CASNWGGQIGTQYF.

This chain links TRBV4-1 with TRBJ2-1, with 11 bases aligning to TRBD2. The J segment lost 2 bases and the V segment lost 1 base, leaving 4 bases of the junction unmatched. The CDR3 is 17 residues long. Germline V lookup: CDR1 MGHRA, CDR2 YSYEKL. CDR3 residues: CASSQVLAGGPYNEQFF. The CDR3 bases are TGCGCCAGCAGCCAAGTGCTAGCGGGAGGCCCCTACAATGAGCAGTTCTTC.

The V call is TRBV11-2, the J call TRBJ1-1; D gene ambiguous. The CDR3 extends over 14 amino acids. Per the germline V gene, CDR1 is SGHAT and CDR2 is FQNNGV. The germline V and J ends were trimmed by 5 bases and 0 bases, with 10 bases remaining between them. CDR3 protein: CASSPHQLNTEAFF. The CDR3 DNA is TGTGCCAGCAGCCCACACCAACTGAACACTGAAGCTTTCTTT.

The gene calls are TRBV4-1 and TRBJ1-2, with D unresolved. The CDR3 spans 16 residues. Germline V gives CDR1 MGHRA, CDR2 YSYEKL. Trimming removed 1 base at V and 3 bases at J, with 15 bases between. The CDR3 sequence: CASSQVGDGRYYGYTF. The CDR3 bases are TGCGCCAGCAGCCAAGTGGGCGACGGCCGGTACTATGGCTACACCTTC.

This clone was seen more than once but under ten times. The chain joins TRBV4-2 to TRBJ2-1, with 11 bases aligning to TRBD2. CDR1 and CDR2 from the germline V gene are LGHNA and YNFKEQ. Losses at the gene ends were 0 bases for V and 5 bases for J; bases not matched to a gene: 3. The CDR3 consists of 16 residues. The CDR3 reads CASSQELAGDNNEQFF. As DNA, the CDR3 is TGTGCCAGCAGCCAAGAACTAGCGGGAGATAACAATGAGCAGTTCTTC.

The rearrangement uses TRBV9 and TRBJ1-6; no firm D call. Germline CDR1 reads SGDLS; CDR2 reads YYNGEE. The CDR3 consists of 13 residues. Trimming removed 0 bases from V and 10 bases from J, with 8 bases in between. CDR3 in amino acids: CASSVEASSPLHF. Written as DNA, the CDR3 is TGTGCCAGCAGCGTAGAGGCTAGCTCACCCCTCCACTTT.

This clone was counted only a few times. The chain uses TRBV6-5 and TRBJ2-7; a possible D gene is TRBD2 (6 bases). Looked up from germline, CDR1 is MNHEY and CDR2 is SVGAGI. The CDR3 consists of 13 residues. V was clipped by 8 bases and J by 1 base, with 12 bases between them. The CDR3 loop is CASGRTTSYEQYF. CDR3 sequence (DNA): TGTGCCAGCGGGAGGACGACATCCTACGAGCAGTACTTC.

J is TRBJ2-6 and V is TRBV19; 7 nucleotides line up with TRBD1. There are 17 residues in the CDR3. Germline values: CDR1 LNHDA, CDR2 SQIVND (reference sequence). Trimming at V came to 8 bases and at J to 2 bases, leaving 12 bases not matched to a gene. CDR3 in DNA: TGTGCCAGTCACATAACAGGGGAAGTAACTGGGGCCAACGTCCTGACTTTC. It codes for CASHITGEVTGANVLTF.

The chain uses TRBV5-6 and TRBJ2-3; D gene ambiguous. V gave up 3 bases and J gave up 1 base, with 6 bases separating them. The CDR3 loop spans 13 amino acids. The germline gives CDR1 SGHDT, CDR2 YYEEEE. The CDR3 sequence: CASSSVRTDTQYF. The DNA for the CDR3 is TGTGCCAGCAGCTCTGTCCGCACAGATACGCAGTATTTT.